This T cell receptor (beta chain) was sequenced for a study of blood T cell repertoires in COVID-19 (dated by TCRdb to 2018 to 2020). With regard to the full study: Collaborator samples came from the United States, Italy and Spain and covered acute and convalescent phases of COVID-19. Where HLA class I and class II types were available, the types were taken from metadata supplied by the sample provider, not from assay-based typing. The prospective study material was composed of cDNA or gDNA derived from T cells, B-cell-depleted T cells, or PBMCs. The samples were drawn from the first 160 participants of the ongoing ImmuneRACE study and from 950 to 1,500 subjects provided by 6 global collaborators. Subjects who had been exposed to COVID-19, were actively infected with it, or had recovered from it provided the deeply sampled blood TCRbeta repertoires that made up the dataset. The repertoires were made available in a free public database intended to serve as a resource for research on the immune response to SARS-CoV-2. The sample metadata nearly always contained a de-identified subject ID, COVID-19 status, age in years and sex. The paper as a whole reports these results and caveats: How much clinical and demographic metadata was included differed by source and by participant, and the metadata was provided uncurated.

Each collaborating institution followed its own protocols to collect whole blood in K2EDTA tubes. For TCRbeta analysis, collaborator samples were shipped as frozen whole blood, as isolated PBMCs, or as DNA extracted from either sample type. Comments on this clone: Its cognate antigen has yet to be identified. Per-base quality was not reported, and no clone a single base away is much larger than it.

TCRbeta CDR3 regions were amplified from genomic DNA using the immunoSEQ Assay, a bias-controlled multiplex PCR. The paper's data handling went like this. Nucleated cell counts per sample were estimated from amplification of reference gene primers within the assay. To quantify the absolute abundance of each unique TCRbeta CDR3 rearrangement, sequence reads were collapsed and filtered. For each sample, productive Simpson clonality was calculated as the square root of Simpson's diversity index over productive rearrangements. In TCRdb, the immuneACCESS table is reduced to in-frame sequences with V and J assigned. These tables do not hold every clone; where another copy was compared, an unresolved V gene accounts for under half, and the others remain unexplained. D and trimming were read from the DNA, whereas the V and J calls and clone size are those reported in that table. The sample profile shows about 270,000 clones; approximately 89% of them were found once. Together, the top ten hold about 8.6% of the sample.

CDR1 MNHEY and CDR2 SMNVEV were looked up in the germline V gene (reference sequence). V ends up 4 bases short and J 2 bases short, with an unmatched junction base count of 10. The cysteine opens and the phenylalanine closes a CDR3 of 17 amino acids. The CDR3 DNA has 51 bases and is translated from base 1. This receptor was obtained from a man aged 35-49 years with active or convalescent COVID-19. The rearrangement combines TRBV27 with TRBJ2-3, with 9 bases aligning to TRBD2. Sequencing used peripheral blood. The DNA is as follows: TGTGCCAGCAGTTCCGCGGGACTAGCAGATACCACAGATACGCAGTATTTT. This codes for CASSSAGLADTTDTQYF.